One and the same sample provided the 7 T cell receptor beta chains below, sequenced in a study of T cell responses to AZD1222 COVID-19 vaccine. The assay was immunoSEQ multiplex PCR, and TCRdb's table has in-frame clones only and misses some. The table shows 150,000 to 200,000 clones, with under 95% occurring only once. The source was peripheral blood, collected on day 0 of AZD1222 vaccination. The receptor set was obtained from an adult in good health.

This chain connects TRBV18 to TRBJ1-1, with D perhaps TRBD1 (5 bases). The CDR3 is made up of 17 amino acids. V lost 0 bases and J lost 0, with 14 bases in between. Germline V lookup: CDR1 KGHSH, CDR2 LQKENI. CDR3: CASSPPPRDGMNTEAFF. The CDR3 coding sequence is TGTGCCAGCTCACCACCGCCGAGGGACGGGATGAACACTGAAGCTTTCTTT. Full variable domain (rest looked up from reference TRBV18 and TRBJ1-1): NAGVMQNPRHLVRRRGQEARLRCSPMKGHSHVYWYRQLPEEGLKFMVYLQKENIIDESGMPKERFSAEFPKEGPSILRIQQVVRGDSAAYFCASSPPPRDGMNTEAFFGQGTRLTVV.

The gene calls are TRBV6-5 and TRBJ1-5, with 7 bases identical to TRBD1. This CDR3 region has 16 residues. Germline V gives CDR1 MNHEY, CDR2 SVGAGI. V lost 2 bases, J lost 2 bases, and 6 bases stayed unmatched. CDR3 residues: CASSYGTASRNQPQHF. DNA of the CDR3: TGTGCCAGCAGTTACGGGACAGCCAGCCGCAATCAGCCCCAGCATTTT.

The V and J genes are TRBV18 and TRBJ1-1, with TRBD1 identical over 7 bases. The junction had 3 bases not matched to a gene; V was cut back by 1 base and J by 1 base. The CDR3 runs to 15 residues. The germline V gene encodes CDR1 KGHSH and CDR2 LQKENI. The CDR3 sequence is CASSPQGTANTEAFF. The CDR3 DNA reads TGTGCCAGCTCACCACAAGGGACAGCGAACACTGAAGCTTTCTTT.

This clone was counted between two and nine times. V is TRBV18 and J is TRBJ2-5, with D uncertain. Trimming pared 2 bases from V and 2 bases from J, leaving 9 bases between. Germline assignment: CDR1 KGHSH and CDR2 LQKENI. The CDR3 contains 14 residues. The CDR3 is CASSPMAVQETQYF. The CDR3 DNA reads as TGTGCCAGCTCACCAATGGCAGTTCAAGAGACCCAGTACTTC.

The chain couples TRBV10-3 to TRBJ2-2; D possibly matches TRBD1 or TRBD2 (5 bases each). Germline lookup yields CDR1 ENHRY and CDR2 SYGVKD. This CDR3 has 15 amino acids. V was shortened by 10 bases and J by 2 bases, with 17 bases between the two germline ends. CDR3 in DNA: TGTGCCACCTCTCCCGGGGCAGTAAACACCGGGGAGCTGTTTTTT. It specifies CATSPGAVNTGELFF.

The chain uses TRBV10-3 and TRBJ2-3; D uncertain. The length of the CDR3 is 12 residues. Germline values: CDR1 ENHRY, CDR2 SYGVKD. V lost 4 bases and J 7 bases, leaving 9 bases between the germline ends. The CDR3 is CAISVYNYTQYF. The CDR3 nucleotides are TGTGCCATCAGTGTCTATAACTATACGCAGTATTTT.

Concerning this clone itself: The sample contains more than one DNA sequence encoding this CDR3. The chain uses TRBV7-2 and TRBJ2-1; 10 bases agree with TRBD1. Germline CDR1 is SGHTA and CDR2 is FQGNSA. J gave up 1 base and V 5 bases, and 2 bases lay outside the gene matches. The CDR3 has 15 residues. DNA of the CDR3: TGTGCCAGCAGCCTGGACAGGGGGTCCTACAATGAGCAGTTCTTC. Translating it yields CASSLDRGSYNEQFF.